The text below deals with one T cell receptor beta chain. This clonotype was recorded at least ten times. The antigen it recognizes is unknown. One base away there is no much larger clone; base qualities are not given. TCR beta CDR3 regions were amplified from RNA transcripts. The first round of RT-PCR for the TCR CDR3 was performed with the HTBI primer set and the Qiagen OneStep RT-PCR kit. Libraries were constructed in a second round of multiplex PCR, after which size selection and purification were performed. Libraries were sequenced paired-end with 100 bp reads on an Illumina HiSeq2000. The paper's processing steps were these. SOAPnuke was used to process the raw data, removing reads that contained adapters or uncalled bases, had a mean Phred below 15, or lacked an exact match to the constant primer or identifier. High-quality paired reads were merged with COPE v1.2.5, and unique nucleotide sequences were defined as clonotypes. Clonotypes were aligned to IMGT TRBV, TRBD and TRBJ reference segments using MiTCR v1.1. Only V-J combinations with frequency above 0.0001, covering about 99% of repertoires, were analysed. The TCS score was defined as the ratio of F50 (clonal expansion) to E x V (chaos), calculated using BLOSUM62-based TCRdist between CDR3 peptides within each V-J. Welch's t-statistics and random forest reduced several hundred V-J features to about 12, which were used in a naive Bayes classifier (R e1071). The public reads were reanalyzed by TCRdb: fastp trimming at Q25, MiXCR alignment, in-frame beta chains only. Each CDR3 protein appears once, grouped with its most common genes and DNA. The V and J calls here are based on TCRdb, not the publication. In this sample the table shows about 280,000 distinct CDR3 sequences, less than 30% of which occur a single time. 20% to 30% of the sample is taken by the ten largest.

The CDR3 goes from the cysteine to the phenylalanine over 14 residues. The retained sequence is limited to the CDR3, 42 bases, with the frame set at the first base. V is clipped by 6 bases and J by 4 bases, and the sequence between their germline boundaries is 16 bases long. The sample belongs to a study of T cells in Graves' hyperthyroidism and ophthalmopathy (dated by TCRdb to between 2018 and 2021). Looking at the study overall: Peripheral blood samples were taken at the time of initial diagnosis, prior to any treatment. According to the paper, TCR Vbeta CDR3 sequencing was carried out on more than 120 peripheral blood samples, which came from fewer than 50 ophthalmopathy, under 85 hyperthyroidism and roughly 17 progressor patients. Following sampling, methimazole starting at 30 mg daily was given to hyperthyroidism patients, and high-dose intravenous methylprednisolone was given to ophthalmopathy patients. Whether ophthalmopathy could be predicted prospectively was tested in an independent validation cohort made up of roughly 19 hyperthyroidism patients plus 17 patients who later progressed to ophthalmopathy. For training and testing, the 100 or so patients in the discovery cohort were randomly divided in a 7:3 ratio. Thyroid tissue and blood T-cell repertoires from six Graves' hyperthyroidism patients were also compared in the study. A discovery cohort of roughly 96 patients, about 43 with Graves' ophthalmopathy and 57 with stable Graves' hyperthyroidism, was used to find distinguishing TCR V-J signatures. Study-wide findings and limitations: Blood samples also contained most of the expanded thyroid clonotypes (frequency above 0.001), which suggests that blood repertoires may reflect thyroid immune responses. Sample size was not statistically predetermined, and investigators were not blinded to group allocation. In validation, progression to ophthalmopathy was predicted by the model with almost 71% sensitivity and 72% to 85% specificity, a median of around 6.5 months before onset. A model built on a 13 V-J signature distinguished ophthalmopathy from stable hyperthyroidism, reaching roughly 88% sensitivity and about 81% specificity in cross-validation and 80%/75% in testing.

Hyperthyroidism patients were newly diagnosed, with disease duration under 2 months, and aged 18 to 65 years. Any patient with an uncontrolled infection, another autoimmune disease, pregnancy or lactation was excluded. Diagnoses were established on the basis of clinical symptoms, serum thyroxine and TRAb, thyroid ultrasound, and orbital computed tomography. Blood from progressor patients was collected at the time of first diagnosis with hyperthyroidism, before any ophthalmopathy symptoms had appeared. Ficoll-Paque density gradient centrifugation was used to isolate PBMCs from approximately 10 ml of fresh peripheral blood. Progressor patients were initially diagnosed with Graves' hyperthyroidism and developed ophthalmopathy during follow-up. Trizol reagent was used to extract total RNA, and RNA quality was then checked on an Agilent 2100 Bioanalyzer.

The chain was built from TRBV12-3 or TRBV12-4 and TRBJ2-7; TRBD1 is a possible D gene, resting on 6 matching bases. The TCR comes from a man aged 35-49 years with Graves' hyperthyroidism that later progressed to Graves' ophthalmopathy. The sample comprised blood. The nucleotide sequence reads TGTGCCAGCAGGAAACAGGGATTGGGGTACGAGCAGTACTTC. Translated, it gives CASRKQGLGYEQYF.